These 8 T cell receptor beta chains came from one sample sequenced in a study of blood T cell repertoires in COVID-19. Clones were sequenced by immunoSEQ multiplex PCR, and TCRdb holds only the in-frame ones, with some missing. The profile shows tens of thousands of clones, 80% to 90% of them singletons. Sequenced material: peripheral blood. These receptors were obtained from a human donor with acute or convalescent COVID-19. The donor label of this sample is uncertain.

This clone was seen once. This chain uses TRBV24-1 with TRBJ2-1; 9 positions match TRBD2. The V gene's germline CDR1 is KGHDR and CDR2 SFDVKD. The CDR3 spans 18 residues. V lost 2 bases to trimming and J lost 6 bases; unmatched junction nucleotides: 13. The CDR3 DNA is TGTGCCACCAGTGATTGCCAGCGGGAGGCCCCTCTATTCAATGAGCAGTTCTTC. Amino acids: CATSDCQREAPLFNEQFF.

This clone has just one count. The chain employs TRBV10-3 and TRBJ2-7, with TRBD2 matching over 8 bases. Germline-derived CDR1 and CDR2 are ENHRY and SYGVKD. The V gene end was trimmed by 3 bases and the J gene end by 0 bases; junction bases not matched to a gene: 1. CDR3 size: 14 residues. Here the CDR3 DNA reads TGTGCCATCAGTGATACTAGCGGCTCCTACGAGCAGTACTTC. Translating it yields CAISDTSGSYEQYF.

CDR3: CASKVGGPEATVNEQFF. In DNA form, the CDR3 reads TGTGCCAGCAAGGTGGGAGGGCCAGAGGCTACAGTCAATGAGCAGTTCTTC. The chain employs TRBV3-1 (or the pseudogene TRBV3-2) and TRBJ2-1, with 7 bases matching TRBD2. Germline-derived CDR1 and CDR2 are LGHDT and YNNKEL (reference sequence). This CDR3 has 17 amino acids. J lost 6 bases, V lost 7 bases, and 18 bases had no gene match.

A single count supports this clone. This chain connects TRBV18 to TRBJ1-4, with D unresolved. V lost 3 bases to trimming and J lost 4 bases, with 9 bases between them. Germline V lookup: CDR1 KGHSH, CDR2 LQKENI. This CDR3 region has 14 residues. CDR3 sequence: CASSPGSGNEKLFF. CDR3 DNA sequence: TGTGCCAGCTCACCTGGGAGTGGTAATGAAAAACTGTTTTTT. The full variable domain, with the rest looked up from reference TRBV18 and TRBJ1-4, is NAGVMQNPRHLVRRRGQEARLRCSPMKGHSHVYWYRQLPEEGLKFMVYLQKENIIDESGMPKERFSAEFPKEGPSILRIQQVVRGDSAAYFCASSPGSGNEKLFFGSGTQLSVL.

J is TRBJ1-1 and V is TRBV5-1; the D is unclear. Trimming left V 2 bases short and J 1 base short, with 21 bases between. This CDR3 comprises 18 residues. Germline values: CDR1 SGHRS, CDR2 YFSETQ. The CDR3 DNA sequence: TGCGCCAGCAGCTTTCGCCCCGGGGAGTCAACGGGGAACACTGAAGCTTTCTTT. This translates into CASSFRPGESTGNTEAFF.

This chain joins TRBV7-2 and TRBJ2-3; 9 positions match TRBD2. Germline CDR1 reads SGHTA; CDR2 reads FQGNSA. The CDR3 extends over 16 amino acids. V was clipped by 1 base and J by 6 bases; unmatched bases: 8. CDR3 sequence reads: CASSLDRGRAGDTQYF. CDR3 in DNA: TGTGCCAGCAGCTTAGATCGCGGGAGGGCCGGGGATACGCAGTATTTT.

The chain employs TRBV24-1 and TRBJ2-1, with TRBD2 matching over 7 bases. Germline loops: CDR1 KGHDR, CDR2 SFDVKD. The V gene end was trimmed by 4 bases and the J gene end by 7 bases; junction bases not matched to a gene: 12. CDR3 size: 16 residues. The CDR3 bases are TGTGCCACCAGTGACCCAAGCAGCGGGATAAGTAATGAGCAGTTCTTC. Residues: CATSDPSSGISNEQFF.

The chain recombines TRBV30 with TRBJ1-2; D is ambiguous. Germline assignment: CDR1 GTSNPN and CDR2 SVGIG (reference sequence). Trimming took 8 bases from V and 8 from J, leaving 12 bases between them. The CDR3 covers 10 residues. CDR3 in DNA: TGTGCCGGCCGGGGTCGAGGCTACACCTTC. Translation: CAGRGRGYTF.